The 22 T cell receptor beta chains in this list originate from one sample, sequenced in a study of T cells in Graves' hyperthyroidism and ophthalmopathy. TCR beta CDR3 sequences were amplified from RNA transcripts. When the TCR CDR3 underwent first-round RT-PCR, the HTBI primer set was used. TCRdb redid the calling of the multiplex PCR reads with MiXCR, one entry per CDR3 protein. The profile shows hundreds of thousands of distinct CDR3 sequences, 13% to 15% of them singletons. Sequencing was performed on blood. These TCRs come from a woman in her 40s with Graves' hyperthyroidism.

This clonotype appeared many times. This sequence joins TRBV18 and TRBJ1-1; a weak D match, TRBD1 (5 bases). There are 13 residues in the CDR3. Germline CDR1 is KGHSH and CDR2 is LQKENI. Trimming left V 8 bases short and J 1 base short, with 11 bases between. This CDR3 reads CASSPGGNTEAFF. The CDR3 DNA follows: TGTGCCAGCAGTCCCGGGGGGAACACTGAAGCTTTCTTT.

In its sample, this clonotype was seen many times. The chain employs TRBV7-9 and TRBJ2-7; the D gene could be TRBD1 or TRBD2 (5 bases each). Germline V lookup: CDR1 SEHNR, CDR2 FQNEAQ (reference sequence). The CDR3 length is 16 residues. V lost 0 bases to trimming and J lost 3 bases, with 15 bases between them. For the CDR3, the DNA is TGTGCCAGCAGCTTAGCTCCCGGGACCGCCGACTACGAGCAGTACTTC. The encoded protein is CASSLAPGTADYEQYF.

This clonotype was seen many times. This chain connects TRBV28 to TRBJ1-1; TRBD1 matches at 7 bases. CDR3 length equals 14 residues. V shed 5 bases, J shed 2 bases, and the junction held 5 bases outside the gene matches. Germline V gene sequence: CDR1 MDHEN, CDR2 SYDVKM. Here the CDR3 DNA reads TGTGCCAGCAGTCCCCACAGGGGTAACACTGAAGCTTTCTTT. Translated, it gives CASSPHRGNTEAFF.

This clonotype was picked up a small number of times. This sequence joins TRBV5-8 and TRBJ2-1, with D unresolved. Germline V gene sequence: CDR1 SGHTS, CDR2 YDEGEE. The CDR3 is 9 residues long. V lost 5 bases to trimming and J lost 12 bases, with 6 bases between them. In DNA, the CDR3 is TGTGCCAGCAGGTCGGGGCAGTTCTTC. Its translation is CASRSGQFF.

CDR3 DNA: TGTGCCAGTAGGATGACCAGCTCCTACAATGAGCAGTTCTTC. Translating gives CASRMTSSYNEQFF. J is TRBJ2-1 and V is TRBV19; no firm D call. V was shortened by 6 bases and J by 0 bases, with 9 bases between the two germline ends. Germline V gene data show CDR1 as LNHDA and CDR2 as SQIVND (reference sequence). This CDR3 has 14 amino acids.

This clonotype appeared a few times. The chain recombines TRBV5-8 with TRBJ1-1; the D gene is possibly TRBD1 (5 bases). The CDR3 consists of 14 residues. Per germline, CDR1 SGHTS and CDR2 YDEGEE. Trimming cost V 2 bases and J 4 bases, with 12 bases left between them. The CDR3 region is CASSLQVAGTEAFF. The CDR3 region has the DNA TGTGCCAGCAGCTTACAGGTCGCGGGCACTGAAGCTTTCTTT.

CDR3 residues: CASSLSGTGTQGELFF. The CDR3 coding sequence is TGTGCCAGCAGCTTAAGTGGGACAGGGACCCAGGGGGAGCTGTTTTTT. This sequence joins TRBV7-3 and TRBJ2-2; 9 nucleotides align to TRBD1. Germline CDR1 and CDR2: SGHTA and FQGTGA. The CDR3 consists of 16 residues. V trimming: 1 base; J trimming: 8 bases; junction bases outside the gene matches: 8.

The rearrangement joins TRBV15 to TRBJ2-1; a weak D match, TRBD1 (6 bases). Per the germline V gene, CDR1 is LNHNV and CDR2 is YYDKDF (reference sequence). V shed 3 bases and J shed 6 bases, with 6 bases lying between them. This CDR3 comprises 12 residues. CDR3 DNA: TGTGCCACCAGCAGGGACAGCAATGAGCAGTTCTTC. Amino acids: CATSRDSNEQFF.

The rearrangement joins TRBV3-1 to TRBJ1-2; D possibly corresponds to TRBD1 (5 bases). Germline V gene data show CDR1 as LGHDT and CDR2 as YNNKEL (reference sequence). V lost 1 base, J lost 7 bases, and 25 bases lay in between. This CDR3 is built from 18 residues. CDR3 nucleotide sequence: TGTGCCAGCAGCCAAGGGTCAAGCGGGTTTGGGGCCGGTAGTGGCTACACCTTC. Translating it yields CASSQGSSGFGAGSGYTF.

This clonotype was detected ten times or more. The gene calls are TRBV6-1 and TRBJ1-5; 7 positions agree with TRBD1. The V segment lost 6 bases and the J segment 0 bases; nucleotides outside the gene matches: 8. The CDR3 loop spans 16 amino acids. CDR1 is MNHNS and CDR2 is SASEGT in the germline V gene. The CDR3 nucleotides are TGTGCCAGCAGGATGGGACAGTGGAATAGCAATCAGCCCCAGCATTTT. This codes for CASRMGQWNSNQPQHF.

The table lists this clonotype with a few counts. CDR3 bases: TGTGCCAGTAGTGTCTCAAGTACAGGGTACACTGAAGCTTTCTTT. As protein: CASSVSSTGYTEAFF. The genes are TRBV19 and TRBJ1-1, with D tentatively TRBD1 (6 bases). This CDR3 comprises 15 residues. The V gene lost 5 bases and the J gene lost 3 bases, with 16 bases spanning the gap. Germline assignment: CDR1 LNHDA and CDR2 SQIVND (reference sequence).

This clonotype was seen repeatedly, ten times or more. The rearrangement uses TRBV6-1 and TRBJ2-7; no clear D. Deletions cut 1 base from V and 1 base from J, with 8 bases between. CDR1 is MNHNS and CDR2 is SASEGT in the germline V gene. The CDR3 loop spans 14 amino acids. The DNA for the CDR3 is TGTGCCAGCAGTGAAGGAGGCATTTCCTACGAGCAGTACTTC. Residues: CASSEGGISYEQYF.

This clonotype was counted only a few times. The chain employs TRBV3-1 and TRBJ2-3; D may match TRBD1 or TRBD2 (6 bases each). Germline CDR1 and CDR2: LGHDT and YNNKEL (reference sequence). The CDR3 spans 16 residues. V lost 3 bases and J 2 bases, leaving 15 bases between the germline ends. In DNA form, the CDR3 reads TGTGCCAGCAGCCACGGCAATGGGGGGCACACAGATACGCAGTATTTT. Its translation: CASSHGNGGHTDTQYF.

This clonotype has a count of ten or more. The J gene is TRBJ2-7, the V gene TRBV27; 11 nucleotides line up with TRBD2. Germline V gives CDR1 MNHEY, CDR2 SMNVEV (reference sequence). After removal of 5 bases from V and 4 bases from J, the junction contained 7 bases not matched to a gene. The CDR3 totals 15 residues. As DNA, the CDR3 is TGTGCCAGCAGTCCGGAACTAGCGGGAGCGTACGAGCAGTACTTC. Its translation: CASSPELAGAYEQYF.

This clonotype was observed a few times. The chain couples TRBV12-5 to TRBJ1-3; D possibly corresponds to TRBD1 (5 bases). V lost 5 bases to trimming and J lost 7 bases, with 18 bases between them. Germline V CDR1 and CDR2: LGHNT, FRNRAP. There are 15 residues in the CDR3. The DNA of the CDR3 is TGTGCTAGTGGTGCCGGGACCTCTCAGCCGAACACCATATATTTT. Protein sequence: CASGAGTSQPNTIYF.

This clonotype occurred many times. The rearrangement uses TRBV7-2 and TRBJ2-1; D gene unclear. Per germline, CDR1 SGHTA and CDR2 FQGNSA. The V end lost 1 base, the J end lost 4 bases, and 8 bases lay between the germline ends. This CDR3 spans 14 amino acids. The CDR3 reads CASSLGRPYNEQFF. Here the CDR3 DNA reads TGTGCCAGCAGCTTAGGTAGACCGTACAATGAGCAGTTCTTC.

In this sample, this clonotype turned up many times. V is TRBV5-1 and J is TRBJ2-7; perhaps TRBD1 as D (6 bases). The CDR3 runs 15 residues. Germline loops: CDR1 SGHRS, CDR2 YFSETQ. V was pared by 4 bases and J by 4 bases, with 18 bases between. CDR3 bases: TGCGCCAGCAGCCCAGGGGTGGGAGCCGTTTACGAGCAGTACTTC. Residues: CASSPGVGAVYEQYF.

The V and J genes are TRBV12-3 or TRBV12-4 and TRBJ1-5, with no clear D. The CDR3 sequence is 15 residues long. The V end was cut by 6 bases, the J end by 0 bases, with 12 bases between. The CDR3 reads CASSSKYYSNQPQHF. DNA for the CDR3: TGTGCCAGCAGCTCCAAATATTATAGCAATCAGCCCCAGCATTTT.

This clonotype was observed a handful of times. The chain uses TRBV10-3 and TRBJ2-6; the D is unclear. Germline CDR1 reads ENHRY; CDR2 reads SYGVKD. The CDR3 has 18 residues. Trimming cost V 3 bases and J 0 bases, with 15 bases left between them. The CDR3 sequence is CAISDLVAESSGANVLTF. CDR3 sequence (DNA): TGTGCCATCAGTGATCTTGTGGCGGAGAGCTCTGGGGCCAACGTCCTGACTTTC.

CDR3 loop: CASSSGQVNSGNTIYF. In DNA, the CDR3 is TGTGCCAGCAGCTCGGGACAGGTGAATTCTGGAAACACCATATATTTT. V usage is TRBV9 and J usage is TRBJ1-3; 8 bases match TRBD1. In germline, CDR1 is SGDLS, CDR2 YYNGEE. Trimming removed 4 bases from V and 1 base from J; junction bases left unmatched: 7. The CDR3 has 16 residues.

DNA of the CDR3: TGTGCCAGCAGTGAAGTAGGGGGCGCCCCTTATGCCCTCATTCAGTACTTC. Translation: CASSEVGGAPYALIQYF. V gene TRBV2 combines with J gene TRBJ2-4, with TRBD1 matching over 7 bases. This CDR3 region has 17 residues. The trim removed 1 base at V and 9 bases at J, leaving 15 bases unmatched. The germline CDR1 and CDR2 sequences are SNHLY and FYNNEI.

This clonotype was seen a few times. The chain employs TRBV7-3 and TRBJ2-1, with 14 nucleotides matching TRBD2. The CDR3 sequence is 15 residues long. V lost 3 bases to trimming and J lost 5 bases; unmatched junction nucleotides: 0. Germline V lookup: CDR1 SGHTA, CDR2 FQGTGA. The CDR3 loop is CASSLTSGRDNEQFF. CDR3 in DNA: TGTGCCAGCAGCTTGACTAGCGGGAGGGACAATGAGCAGTTCTTC.